The sequence of this T cell receptor (beta chain) was determined in a study of cytomegalovirus exposure and HLA in healthy donors. Generated by immunoSEQ multiplex PCR, the TCRdb table keeps only in-frame clones and is missing some. In the table there are roughly 100,000 clones, approximately 95% of which are singletons. Germline CDR1 SGHNT, CDR2 YYREEE (reference sequence). V was pared by 4 bases and J by 1 base, with 2 bases of the junction left unmatched. CDR3 length: 15 amino acids. This clonotype was sampled from a woman aged 18 to 35 in good health and CMV-seronegative. V is TRBV5-4 and J is TRBJ2-2; 9 bases are shared with TRBD1. What was sequenced was PBMCs. CDR3: CASSLTGGNTGELFF. CDR3 DNA: TGTGCCAGCAGCCTGACAGGGGGGAACACCGGGGAGCTGTTTTTT. The entire variable domain, with the rest obtained from reference TRBV5-4 and TRBJ2-2, is as follows: ETGVTQSPTHLIKTRGQQVTLRCSSQSGHNTVSWYQQALGQGPQFIFQYYREEENGRGNFPPRFSGLQFPNYSSELNVNALELDDSALYLCASSLTGGNTGELFFGEGSRLTVL.